A selection of T cell receptor beta chains follows, all from one sample in a study of blood T cells in healthy people across ages. TCRdb independently ran MiXCR on the 5' RACE reads; one entry per CDR3 protein. The sample consists of some 1.5 million distinct CDR3 sequences, approximately 42% of them appearing once. The sequenced material came from blood. The receptors come from a woman under 30 in good health. Both conserved end residues are part of each CDR3. Each record gives: J gene, V gene, clone size, D gene, CDR3 protein, CDR3 DNA. D genes are given only for firm matches. Clone size, where shown, is once, few, many, or a class for clones that have expanded.

>TRBJ2-5|TRBV7-8|.|.
CASSHLQGNEQYF
TGTGCCAGCAGCCACTTACAGGGCAATGAGCAGTACTTC
>TRBJ2-5|TRBV20-1|few|.
CSASPDGDPLYEQYF
TGCAGTGCTAGCCCCGACGGAGACCCGCTATATGAGCAGTACTTC
>TRBJ1-2|TRBV6-6|.|.
CASSSGGSAGYGYTF
TGTGCCAGCAGTTCCGGAGGCAGCGCTGGCTATGGCTACACCTTC
>TRBJ2-1|TRBV24-1|.|TRBD1
CTTSDRTGGSSNEQFF
TGTACCACCAGTGACCGGACAGGGGGAAGTTCCAATGAGCAGTTCTTC
>TRBJ1-2|TRBV4-1|many|.
CASSQQGSYGYTF
TGCGCCAGCAGCCAACAGGGAAGCTATGGCTACACCTTC
>TRBJ1-5|TRBV6-1|few|.
CASSELVTGPWGPQHF
TGTGCCAGCAGTGAATTGGTTACGGGTCCGTGGGGGCCCCAGCATTTT
>TRBJ1-6|TRBV6-5|.|.
CASSYNRKTGSPLHF
TGTGCCAGCAGTTATAACAGGAAAACGGGGTCACCCCTCCACTTT
>TRBJ1-2|TRBV29-1|.|TRBD1
CSVLETGNTF
TGCAGCGTACTCGAGACAGGGAACACCTTC
>TRBJ2-1|TRBV7-2|many|TRBD1
CASSRQGGYNEQFF
TGTGCCAGCAGCCGACAGGGGGGATACAATGAGCAGTTCTTC
>TRBJ1-5|TRBV6-2/TRBV6-3|.|.
CASSIDRINQPQHF
TGTGCCAGCAGTATCGACAGGATCAATCAGCCCCAGCATTTT
>TRBJ2-1|TRBV13|few|.
CASSLNFEQFF
TGTGCCAGCAGCTTAAACTTCGAGCAGTTCTTC
>TRBJ2-7|TRBV29-1|few|TRBD1
CSVEVTGRPYEQYF
TGCAGCGTTGAAGTGACAGGGCGACCCTACGAGCAGTACTTC
>TRBJ2-5|TRBV29-1|many|.
CSVRPGYETQYF
TGCAGCGTTCGCCCTGGGTACGAGACCCAGTACTTC
>TRBJ2-3|TRBV12-3/TRBV12-4|.|TRBD2
CASSLVASGAGGTQYF
TGTGCCAGCAGTTTAGTAGCTAGCGGGGCGGGGGGTACGCAGTATTTT
>TRBJ1-1|TRBV5-5|.|.
CASSLYPDLNTEAFF
TGTGCCAGCAGCTTGTACCCAGATTTAAACACTGAAGCTTTCTTT
>TRBJ2-7|TRBV10-3|few|.
CAISDYREANYEQYF
TGTGCCATCAGCGACTACAGGGAGGCCAACTACGAGCAGTACTTC
>TRBJ2-7|TRBV6-2/TRBV6-3|.|TRBD2
CASSYLWGKGLADYEQYF
TGTGCCAGCAGTTACTTATGGGGGAAGGGACTAGCGGATTACGAGCAGTACTTC
>TRBJ2-3|TRBV9|few|TRBD2
CASSVDGVAGSTDTQYF
TGTGCCAGCAGCGTAGATGGAGTAGCGGGGAGCACAGATACGCAGTATTTT
>TRBJ2-1|TRBV6-1|.|TRBD2
CASSEVAGYNEQFF
TGTGCCAGCAGTGAAGTAGCGGGTTACAATGAGCAGTTCTTC
>TRBJ1-6|TRBV10-3|.|.
CAISERGMVNSPLHF
TGTGCCATCAGTGAACGAGGAATGGTCAATTCACCCCTCCACTTT
>TRBJ2-1|TRBV9|.|.
CASSVLFSSYNEQFF
TGTGCCAGCAGCGTACTTTTTAGCTCCTACAATGAGCAGTTCTTC
>TRBJ2-1|TRBV11-2|.|TRBD2
CASSFGLAGGSDYEQFF
TGTGCCAGCAGCTTCGGACTAGCGGGAGGGTCCGACTACGAGCAGTTCTTC
>TRBJ2-5|TRBV6-5|.|TRBD2
CASKLAGGQETQYF
TGTGCCAGCAAGCTAGCGGGAGGCCAAGAGACCCAGTACTTC
>TRBJ1-5|TRBV10-2|.|.
CASSDHRSNQPQHF
TGCGCCAGCAGTGACCACAGATCCAATCAGCCCCAGCATTTT
>TRBJ2-1|TRBV21-1|.|.
CASSKEAGTHNEQFF
TGTGCCAGCAGCAAAGAGGCAGGAACGCACAATGAGCAGTTCTTC
>TRBJ2-1|TRBV28|.|TRBD1
CASSSHGGTGEFNEQFF
TGTGCCAGCAGTTCCCACGGGGGGACAGGGGAGTTCAATGAGCAGTTCTTC
>TRBJ1-1|TRBV27|.|.
CASSPLSGGDTEAFF
TGTGCCAGCAGTCCCCTCTCTGGGGGCGACACTGAAGCTTTCTTT
>TRBJ2-7|TRBV7-2|few|.
CASSFFVGASYEQYF
TGTGCCAGCAGCTTCTTTGTGGGCGCATCCTACGAGCAGTACTTC
>TRBJ2-2|TRBV5-1|few|.
CASSSRENTGELFF
TGCGCCAGCAGCTCACGGGAAAACACCGGGGAGCTGTTTTTT
>TRBJ1-2|TRBV6-4|many|.
CASSDEGMRGYTF
TGTGCCAGCAGTGATGAGGGAATGAGGGGCTACACCTTC
>TRBJ2-7|TRBV20-1|few|TRBD2
CSARGPTSPDEQYF
TGCAGTGCTAGGGGACCGACTAGCCCGGACGAGCAGTACTTC
>TRBJ2-7|TRBV20-1|.|TRBD2
CSARVRTSNEQYF
TGCAGTGCTAGAGTTCGGACTAGCAATGAGCAGTACTTC
>TRBJ2-7|TRBV20-1|few|TRBD2
CSARGLAGAHEQYF
TGCAGTGCTAGAGGGCTAGCGGGGGCACATGAGCAGTACTTC
>TRBJ2-7|TRBV20-1|.|.
CSANRAGPWNEQYF
TGCAGTGCTAATCGGGCAGGCCCTTGGAACGAGCAGTACTTC
>TRBJ2-1|TRBV6-2/TRBV6-3|.|TRBD1
CAGSVKGDRVYNEQFF
TGTGCCGGCAGTGTGAAGGGGGACAGGGTTTACAATGAGCAGTTCTTC
>TRBJ2-1|TRBV29-1|.|.
CSAQGEPDEQFF
TGCAGCGCCCAAGGGGAGCCGGATGAGCAGTTCTTC
>TRBJ1-2|TRBV10-3|.|TRBD1
CAITADRGLNGYTF
TGTGCCATCACCGCGGACAGGGGACTGAATGGCTACACCTTC
>TRBJ2-5|TRBV12-3/TRBV12-4|.|.
CASSMGETQYF
TGTGCCAGCAGTATGGGGGAGACCCAGTACTTC
>TRBJ2-5|TRBV5-1|few|TRBD1
CASSLLTGAFETQYF
TGCGCCAGCAGCTTGTTAACAGGGGCGTTTGAGACCCAGTACTTC
>TRBJ2-1|TRBV20-1|once|.
CSARKLEGTYNEQFF
TGCAGTGCTAGGAAGTTAGAGGGTACCTACAATGAGCAGTTCTTC
>TRBJ2-7|TRBV7-2|.|.
CASSFEYNEQYF
TGTGCCAGCAGCTTTGAGTACAATGAGCAGTACTTC